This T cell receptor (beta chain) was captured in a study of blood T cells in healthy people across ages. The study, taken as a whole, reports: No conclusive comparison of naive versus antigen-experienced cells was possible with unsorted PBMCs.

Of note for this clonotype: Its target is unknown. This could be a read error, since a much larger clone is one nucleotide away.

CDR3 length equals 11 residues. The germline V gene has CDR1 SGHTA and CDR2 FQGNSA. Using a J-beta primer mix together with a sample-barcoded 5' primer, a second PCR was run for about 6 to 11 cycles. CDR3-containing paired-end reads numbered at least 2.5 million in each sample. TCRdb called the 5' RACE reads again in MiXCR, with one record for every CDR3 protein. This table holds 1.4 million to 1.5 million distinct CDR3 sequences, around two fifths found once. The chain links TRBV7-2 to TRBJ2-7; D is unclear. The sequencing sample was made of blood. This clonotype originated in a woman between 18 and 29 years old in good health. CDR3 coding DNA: TGTGCCGGCAGCTTTTTTTCTGAGCAGTACTTC. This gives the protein CAGSFFSEQYF.